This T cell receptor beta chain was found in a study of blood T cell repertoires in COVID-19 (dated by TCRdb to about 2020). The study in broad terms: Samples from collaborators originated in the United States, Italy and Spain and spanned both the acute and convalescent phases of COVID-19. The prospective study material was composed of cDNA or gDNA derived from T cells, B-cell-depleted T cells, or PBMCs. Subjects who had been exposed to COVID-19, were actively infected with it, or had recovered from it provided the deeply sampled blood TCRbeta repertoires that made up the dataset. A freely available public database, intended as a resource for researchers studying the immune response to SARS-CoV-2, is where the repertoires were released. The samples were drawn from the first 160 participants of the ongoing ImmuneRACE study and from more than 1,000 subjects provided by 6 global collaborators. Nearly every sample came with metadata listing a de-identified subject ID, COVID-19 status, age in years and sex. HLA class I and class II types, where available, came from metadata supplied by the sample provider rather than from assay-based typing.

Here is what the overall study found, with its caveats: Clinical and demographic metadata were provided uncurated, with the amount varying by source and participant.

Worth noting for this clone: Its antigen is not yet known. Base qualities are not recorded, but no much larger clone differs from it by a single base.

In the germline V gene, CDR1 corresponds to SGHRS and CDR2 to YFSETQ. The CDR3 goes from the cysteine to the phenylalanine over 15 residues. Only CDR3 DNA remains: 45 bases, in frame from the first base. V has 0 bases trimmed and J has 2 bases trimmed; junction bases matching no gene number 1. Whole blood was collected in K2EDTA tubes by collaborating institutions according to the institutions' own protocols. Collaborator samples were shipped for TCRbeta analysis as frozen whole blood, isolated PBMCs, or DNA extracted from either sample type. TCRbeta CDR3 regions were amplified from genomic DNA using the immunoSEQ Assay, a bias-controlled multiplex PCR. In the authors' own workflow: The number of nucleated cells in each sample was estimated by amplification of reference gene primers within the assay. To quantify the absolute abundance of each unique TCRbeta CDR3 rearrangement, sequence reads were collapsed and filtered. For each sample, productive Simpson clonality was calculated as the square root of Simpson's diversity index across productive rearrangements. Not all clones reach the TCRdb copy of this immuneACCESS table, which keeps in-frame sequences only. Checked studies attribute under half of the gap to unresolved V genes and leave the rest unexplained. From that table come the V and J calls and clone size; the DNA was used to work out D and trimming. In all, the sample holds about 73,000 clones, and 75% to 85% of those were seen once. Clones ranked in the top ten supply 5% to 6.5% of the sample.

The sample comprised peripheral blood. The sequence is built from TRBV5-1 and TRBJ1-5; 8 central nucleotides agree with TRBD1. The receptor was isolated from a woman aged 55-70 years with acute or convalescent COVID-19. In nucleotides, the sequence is TGCGCCAGCAGCTTGGGGGGACAGGGCAATCAGCCCCAGCATTTT. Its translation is CASSLGGQGNQPQHF.